The present TCR beta chain was sequenced within a study of cytomegalovirus exposure and HLA in healthy donors. Study-wide results and caveats: Presence/absence analyses treated sequencing depth as roughly uniform across donors. Follow-up analysis later connected one missense variant in DCLRE1C with trimming of TCR beta V- and J-genes.

CDR1 is SGDLS, CDR2 YYNGEE, per germline. V lost 1 base and J lost 0, with 10 bases in between. The CDR3 runs 16 residues. This PCR relied on a set of 60 Vbeta primers and 13 Jbeta primers. Sequencing was performed with immunoSEQ multiplex PCR; in TCRdb, only in-frame clones are kept and a portion is missing. In the table there are about 150,000 clones, approximately 86% of which are singletons. To note about this clone: Antigen specificity is unknown.

Sequenced sample: PBMCs. The genes are TRBV9 and TRBJ1-4; D uncertain. This TCR derives from a woman between 45 and 65 years old in good health and CMV-seropositive. The CDR3 bases are TGTGCCAGCAGCGTAAGCGGGGTCGCAACTAATGAAAAACTGTTTTTT. Protein sequence: CASSVSGVATNEKLFF.